This T cell receptor (beta chain) was recorded in a study of T cells in Graves' hyperthyroidism and ophthalmopathy. Looking at the study overall: Blood from the periphery was taken at initial diagnosis, before any treatment.

In its sample, this clonotype was seen many times. It was RNA transcripts that yielded the amplified TCR beta CDR3 regions. A set of HTBI primers served as the primers for a first-round RT-PCR of the TCR CDR3. TCRdb processed the multiplex PCR reads anew with MiXCR; each CDR3 protein has one entry. The repertoire holds about 360,000 distinct CDR3 sequences, with around 14% as singletons. An absence of ophthalmopathy progression within 18 months meant stable Graves' hyperthyroidism. Exclusion of patients followed from uncontrolled infection, other autoimmune disease, pregnancy or lactation. Extraction of PBMCs used more than 8.5 ml of fresh peripheral blood. The length of the CDR3 is 15 residues. After removal of 0 bases from V and 6 bases from J, the junction contained 6 bases not matched to a gene. Germline assignment: CDR1 SGDLS and CDR2 YYNGEE.

The clonotype was recovered from a woman between 18 and 30 years old with Graves' hyperthyroidism. The V and J genes are TRBV9 and TRBJ2-7; 10 positions agree with TRBD1. The sequenced material came from blood. The CDR3 sequence is CASSVEGTGDSEQYF. DNA for the CDR3: TGTGCCAGCAGCGTAGAGGGGACAGGGGATTCCGAGCAGTACTTC.